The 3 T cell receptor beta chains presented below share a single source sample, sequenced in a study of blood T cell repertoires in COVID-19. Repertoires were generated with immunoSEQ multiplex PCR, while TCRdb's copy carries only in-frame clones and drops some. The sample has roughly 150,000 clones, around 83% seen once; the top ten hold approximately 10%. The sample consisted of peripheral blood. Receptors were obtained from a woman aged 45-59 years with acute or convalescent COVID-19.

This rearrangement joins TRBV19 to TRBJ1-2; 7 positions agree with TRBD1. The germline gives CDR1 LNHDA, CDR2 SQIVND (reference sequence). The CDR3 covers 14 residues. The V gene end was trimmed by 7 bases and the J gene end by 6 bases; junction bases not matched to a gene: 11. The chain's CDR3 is CASTKDRVMDGYTF. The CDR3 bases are TGTGCCAGTACCAAAGACAGGGTAATGGATGGCTACACCTTC.

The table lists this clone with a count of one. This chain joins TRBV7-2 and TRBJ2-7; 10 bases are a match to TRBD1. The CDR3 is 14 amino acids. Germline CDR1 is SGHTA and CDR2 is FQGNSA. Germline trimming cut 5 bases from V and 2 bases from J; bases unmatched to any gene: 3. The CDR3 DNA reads TGTGCCAGCAGCCTCGACAGGGGGCCCTACGAGCAGTACTTC. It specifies CASSLDRGPYEQYF.

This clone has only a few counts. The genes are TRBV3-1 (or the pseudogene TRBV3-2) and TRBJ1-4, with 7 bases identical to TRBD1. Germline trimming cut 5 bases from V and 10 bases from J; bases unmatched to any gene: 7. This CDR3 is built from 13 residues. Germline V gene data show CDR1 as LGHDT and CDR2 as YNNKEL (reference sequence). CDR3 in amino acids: CASSSLAGGKLFF. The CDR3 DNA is TGTGCCAGCAGCTCCCTGGCAGGGGGAAAACTGTTTTTT.